This T cell receptor beta chain appears in the sequencing data of a study of T cell repertoires in cytomegalovirus infection. Turning to the study itself: From public TCR beta signatures came an indication of both CMV infection and matching HLA type. The study, taken as a whole, reports: The cumulative frequency of public TCR beta families distinguished individuals who carried CMV together with the relevant HLA. There were HLA-C-restricted CMV-specific TCR beta clonotypes dominating the ex vivo response.

This clonotype turned up a few times. What it binds is unknown. TCRdb analysed the reads with MiXCR anew, one entry per CDR3 protein. The sample contains about 740,000 distinct CDR3 sequences, about a third of which appear only once. V gave up 1 base and J gave up 7 bases, with 17 bases separating them. The CDR3 loop spans 16 amino acids. Germline CDR1 reads SNHLY; CDR2 reads FYNNEI. The clonotype was recovered from a human donor in good health (CMV status not recorded). Some clones in this sample may be carry-over from other donors' samples. Sequenced: PBMCs. The chain has TRBV2 and TRBJ1-5; no clear D gene. The CDR3 DNA reads TGTGCCAGCAGTGAAGTTAGGCCCACGGGGAGCCAGCCCCAGCATTTT. This gives the protein CASSEVRPTGSQPQHF.